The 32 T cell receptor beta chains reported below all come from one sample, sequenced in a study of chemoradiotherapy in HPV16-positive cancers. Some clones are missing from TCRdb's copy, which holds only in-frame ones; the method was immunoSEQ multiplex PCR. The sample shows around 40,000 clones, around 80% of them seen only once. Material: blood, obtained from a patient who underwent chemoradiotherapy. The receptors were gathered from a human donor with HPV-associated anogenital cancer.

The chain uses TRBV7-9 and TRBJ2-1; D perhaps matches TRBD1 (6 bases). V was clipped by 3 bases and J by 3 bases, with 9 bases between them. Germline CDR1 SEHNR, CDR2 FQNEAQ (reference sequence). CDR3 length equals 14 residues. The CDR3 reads CASSFPGHYNEQFF. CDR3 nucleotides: TGTGCCAGCAGCTTCCCGGGACACTACAATGAGCAGTTCTTC.

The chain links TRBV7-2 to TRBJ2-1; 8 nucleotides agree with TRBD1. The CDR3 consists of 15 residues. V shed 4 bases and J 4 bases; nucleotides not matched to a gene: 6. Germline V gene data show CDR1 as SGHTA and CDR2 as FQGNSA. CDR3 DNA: TGTGCCAGCAGCTCTAGGACAGGGAAGTACAATGAGCAGTTCTTC. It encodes CASSSRTGKYNEQFF.

CDR3 nucleotides: TGCGCCAGCAGCTTGGCCGGCGCTAGCGGAAACTCCTACAATGAGCAGTTCTTC. Encoded protein: CASSLAGASGNSYNEQFF. This chain uses TRBV5-1 with TRBJ2-1; 7 nucleotides align to TRBD2. This CDR3 spans 18 amino acids. Germline V gene sequence: CDR1 SGHRS, CDR2 YFSETQ. V was pared by 0 bases and J by 0 bases, with 9 bases of the junction left unmatched.

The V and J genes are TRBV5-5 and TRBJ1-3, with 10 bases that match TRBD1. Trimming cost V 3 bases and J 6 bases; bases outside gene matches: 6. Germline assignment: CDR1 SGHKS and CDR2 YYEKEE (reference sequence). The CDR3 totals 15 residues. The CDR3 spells CASSYTGTGANTIYF. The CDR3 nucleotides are TGTGCCAGCAGCTACACCGGGACAGGGGCAAACACCATATATTTT.

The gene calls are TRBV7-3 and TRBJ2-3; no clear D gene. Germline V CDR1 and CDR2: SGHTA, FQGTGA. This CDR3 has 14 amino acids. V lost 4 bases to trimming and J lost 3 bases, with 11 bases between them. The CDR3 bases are TGTGCCAGCAGCTCTGGTTCAGCGACAGATACGCAGTATTTT. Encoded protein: CASSSGSATDTQYF. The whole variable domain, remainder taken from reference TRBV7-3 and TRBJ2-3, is GAGVSQTPSNKVTEKGKYVELRCDPISGHTALYWYRQSLGQGPEFLIYFQGTGAADDSGLPNDRFFAVRPEGSVSTLKIQRTERGDSAVYLCASSSGSATDTQYFGPGTRLTVL.

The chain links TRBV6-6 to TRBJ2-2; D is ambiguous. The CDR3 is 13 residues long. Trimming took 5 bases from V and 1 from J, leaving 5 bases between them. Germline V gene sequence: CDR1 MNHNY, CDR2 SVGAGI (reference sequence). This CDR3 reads CASSPMNTGELFF. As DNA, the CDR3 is TGTGCCAGCAGTCCCATGAACACCGGGGAGCTGTTTTTT.

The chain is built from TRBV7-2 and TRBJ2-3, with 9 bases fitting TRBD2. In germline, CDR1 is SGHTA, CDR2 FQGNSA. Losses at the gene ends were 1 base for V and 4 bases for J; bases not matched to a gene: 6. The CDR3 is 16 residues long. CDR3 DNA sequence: TGTGCCAGCAGCTTAGAGGGACTAGCCGCCCCAGATACGCAGTATTTT. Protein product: CASSLEGLAAPDTQYF.

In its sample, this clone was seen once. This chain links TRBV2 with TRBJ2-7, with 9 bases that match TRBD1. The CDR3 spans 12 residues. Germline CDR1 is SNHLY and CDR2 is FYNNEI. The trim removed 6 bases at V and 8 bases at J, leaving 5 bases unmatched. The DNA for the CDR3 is TGTGCCAGCAGACAGGGGGCCCGACAGCAGTACTTC. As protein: CASRQGARQQYF.

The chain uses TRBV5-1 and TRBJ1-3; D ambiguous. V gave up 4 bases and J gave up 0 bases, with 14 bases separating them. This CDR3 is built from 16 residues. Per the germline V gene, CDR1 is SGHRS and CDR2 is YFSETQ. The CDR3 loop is CASSLNDRTSGNTIYF. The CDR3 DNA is TGCGCCAGCAGCCTAAACGACCGTACCTCTGGAAACACCATATATTTT.

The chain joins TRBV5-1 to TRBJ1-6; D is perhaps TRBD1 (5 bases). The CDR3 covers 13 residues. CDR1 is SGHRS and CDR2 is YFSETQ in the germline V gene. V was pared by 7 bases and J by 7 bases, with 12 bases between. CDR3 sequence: CASRGTGNSPLHF. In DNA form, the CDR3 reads TGCGCCAGCCGTGGGACGGGGAATTCACCCCTCCACTTT.

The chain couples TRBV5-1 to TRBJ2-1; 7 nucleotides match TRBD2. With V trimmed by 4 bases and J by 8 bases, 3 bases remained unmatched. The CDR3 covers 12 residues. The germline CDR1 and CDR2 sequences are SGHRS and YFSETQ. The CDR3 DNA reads TGCGCCAGCAGCATGGGAGGGCATGAGCAGTTCTTC. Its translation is CASSMGGHEQFF.

As DNA, the CDR3 is TGTGCCAGCAGCTTTCAAGCGGGGGGGCCGAAGGAGCAGTACTTC. This encodes CASSFQAGGPKEQYF. The chain carries TRBV7-2 and TRBJ2-7; TRBD2 matches 10 bases. J lost 7 bases, V lost 3 bases, and 9 bases had no gene match. Germline CDR1 and CDR2: SGHTA and FQGNSA. The CDR3 has 15 amino acids.

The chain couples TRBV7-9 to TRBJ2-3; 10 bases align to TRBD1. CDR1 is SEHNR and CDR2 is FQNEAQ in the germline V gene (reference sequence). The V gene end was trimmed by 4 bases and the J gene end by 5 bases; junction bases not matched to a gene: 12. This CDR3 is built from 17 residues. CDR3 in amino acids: CASSSRQGAGIGDTQYF. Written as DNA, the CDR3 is TGTGCCAGCAGCTCACGACAGGGGGCGGGCATTGGAGATACGCAGTATTTT. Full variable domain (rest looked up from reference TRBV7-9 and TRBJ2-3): DTGVSQNPRHKITKRGQNVTFRCDPISEHNRLYWYRQTLGQGPEFLTYFQNEAQLEKSRLLSDRFSAERPKGSFSTLEIQRTEQGDSAMYLCASSSRQGAGIGDTQYFGPGTRLTVL.

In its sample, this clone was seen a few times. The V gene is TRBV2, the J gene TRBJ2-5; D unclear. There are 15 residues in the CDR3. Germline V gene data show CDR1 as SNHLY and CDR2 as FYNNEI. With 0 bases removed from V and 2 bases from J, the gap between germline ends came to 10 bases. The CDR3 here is CASSEAVGQQETQYF. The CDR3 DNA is TGTGCCAGCAGTGAAGCGGTAGGGCAGCAAGAGACCCAGTACTTC.

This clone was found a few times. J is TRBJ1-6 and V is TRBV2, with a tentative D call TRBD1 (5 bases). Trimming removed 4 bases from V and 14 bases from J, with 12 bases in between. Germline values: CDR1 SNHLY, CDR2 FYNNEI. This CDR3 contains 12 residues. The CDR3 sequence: CASSVRGESLHF. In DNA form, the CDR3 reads TGTGCCAGCAGTGTCCGAGGGGAATCCCTCCACTTT. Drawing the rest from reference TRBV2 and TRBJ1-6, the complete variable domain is EPEVTQTPSHQVTQMGQEVILRCVPISNHLYFYWYRQILGQKVEFLVSFYNNEISEKSEIFDDQFSVERPDGSNFTLKIRSTKLEDSAMYFCASSVRGESLHFGNGTRLTVT.

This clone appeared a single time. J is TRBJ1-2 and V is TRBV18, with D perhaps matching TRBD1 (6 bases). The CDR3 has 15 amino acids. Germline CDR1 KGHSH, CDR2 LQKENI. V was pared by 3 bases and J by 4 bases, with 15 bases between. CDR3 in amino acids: CASSPPGGAGYGYTF. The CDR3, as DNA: TGTGCCAGCTCACCTCCGGGGGGGGCCGGCTATGGCTACACCTTC.

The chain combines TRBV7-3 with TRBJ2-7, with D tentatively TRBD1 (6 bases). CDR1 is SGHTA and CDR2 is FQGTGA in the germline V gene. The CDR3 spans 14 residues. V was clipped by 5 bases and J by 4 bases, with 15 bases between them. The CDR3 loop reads CASSPSGQTYEQYF. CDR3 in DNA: TGTGCCAGCAGCCCTTCGGGACAAACTTACGAGCAGTACTTC.

The CDR3 sequence is CASSSDSGTQYF. CDR3 in DNA: TGTGCCAGCAGCTCCGACTCGGGTACGCAGTATTTT. The rearrangement links TRBV7-7 to TRBJ2-3, with D uncertain. The CDR3 has 12 residues. The V and J ends lost 4 bases and 8 bases respectively, with 10 bases between them. Germline values: CDR1 SSHAT, CDR2 FNYEAQ (reference sequence).

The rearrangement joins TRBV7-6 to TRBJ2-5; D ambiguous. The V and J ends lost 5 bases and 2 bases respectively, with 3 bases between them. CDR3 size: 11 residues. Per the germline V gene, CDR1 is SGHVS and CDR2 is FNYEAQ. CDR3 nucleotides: TGTGCCAGCAGCCAACAAGAGACCCAGTACTTC. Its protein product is CASSQQETQYF.

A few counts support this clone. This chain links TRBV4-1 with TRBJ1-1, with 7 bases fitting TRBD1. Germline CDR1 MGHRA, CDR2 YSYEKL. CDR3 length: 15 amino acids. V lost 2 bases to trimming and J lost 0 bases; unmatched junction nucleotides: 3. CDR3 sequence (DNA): TGCGCCAGCAGCCAACAAACAGGGGTGAACACTGAAGCTTTCTTT. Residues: CASSQQTGVNTEAFF.

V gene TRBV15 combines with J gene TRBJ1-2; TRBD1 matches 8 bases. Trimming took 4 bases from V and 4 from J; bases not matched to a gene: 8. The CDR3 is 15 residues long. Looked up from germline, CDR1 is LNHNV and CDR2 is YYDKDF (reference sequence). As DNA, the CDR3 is TGTGCCACCAGCATTGGACAGGGAGTTGTCTATGGCTACACCTTC. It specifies CATSIGQGVVYGYTF.

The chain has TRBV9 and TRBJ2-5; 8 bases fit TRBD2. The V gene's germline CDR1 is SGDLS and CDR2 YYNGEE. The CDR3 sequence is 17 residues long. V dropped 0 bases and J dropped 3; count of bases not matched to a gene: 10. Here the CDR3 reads CASSVATRAGEEETQYF. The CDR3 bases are TGTGCCAGCAGCGTAGCTACTCGAGCGGGGGAGGAAGAGACCCAGTACTTC.

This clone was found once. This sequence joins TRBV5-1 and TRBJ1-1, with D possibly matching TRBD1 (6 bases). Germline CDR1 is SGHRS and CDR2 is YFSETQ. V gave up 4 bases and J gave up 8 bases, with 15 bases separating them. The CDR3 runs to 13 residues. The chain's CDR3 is CASSPSTGSEAFF. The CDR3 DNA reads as TGCGCCAGCAGCCCCTCGACAGGTTCGGAAGCTTTCTTT.

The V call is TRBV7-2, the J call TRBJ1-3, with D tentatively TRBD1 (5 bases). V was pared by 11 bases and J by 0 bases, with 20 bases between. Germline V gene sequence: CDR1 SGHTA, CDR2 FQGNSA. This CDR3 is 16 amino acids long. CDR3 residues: CAAGQGPLRSGNTIYF. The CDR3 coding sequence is TGTGCCGCGGGGCAGGGCCCCTTACGCTCTGGAAACACCATATATTTT.

This chain's CDR3 is CATSRDLGDMGTSYEQYF. The CDR3 DNA sequence: TGTGCCACCAGCAGAGATCTCGGGGACATGGGAACCTCCTACGAGCAGTACTTC. The chain is built from TRBV15 and TRBJ2-7; a possible D gene is TRBD1 (6 bases). The CDR3 is made up of 18 amino acids. Germline values: CDR1 LNHNV, CDR2 YYDKDF (reference sequence). With 0 bases removed from V and 0 bases from J, the gap between germline ends came to 18 bases.

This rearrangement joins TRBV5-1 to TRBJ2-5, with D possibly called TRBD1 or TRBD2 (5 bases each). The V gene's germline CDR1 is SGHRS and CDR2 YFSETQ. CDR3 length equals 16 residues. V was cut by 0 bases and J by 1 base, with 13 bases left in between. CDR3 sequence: CASSLGGAGGQETQYF. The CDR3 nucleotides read TGCGCCAGCAGCTTGGGGGGCGCGGGCGGCCAAGAGACCCAGTACTTC.

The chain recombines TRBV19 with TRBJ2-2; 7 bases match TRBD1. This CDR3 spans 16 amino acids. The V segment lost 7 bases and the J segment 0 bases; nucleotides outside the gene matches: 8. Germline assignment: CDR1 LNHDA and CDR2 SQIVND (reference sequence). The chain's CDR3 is CASTTGVGPNTGELFF. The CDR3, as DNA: TGTGCCAGTACTACAGGGGTTGGGCCGAACACCGGGGAGCTGTTTTTT.

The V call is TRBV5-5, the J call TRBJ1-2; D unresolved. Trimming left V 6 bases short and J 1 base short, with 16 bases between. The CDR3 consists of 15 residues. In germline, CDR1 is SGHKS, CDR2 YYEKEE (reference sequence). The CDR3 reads CASTRAAMDNYGYTF. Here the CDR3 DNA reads TGTGCCAGCACCCGAGCGGCCATGGATAACTATGGCTACACCTTC.

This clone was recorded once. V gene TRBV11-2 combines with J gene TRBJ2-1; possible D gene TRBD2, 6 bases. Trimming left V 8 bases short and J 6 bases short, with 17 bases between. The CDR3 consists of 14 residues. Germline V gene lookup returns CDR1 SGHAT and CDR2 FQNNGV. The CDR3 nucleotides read TGTGCCAGCCTTCTCGTGAGGGGAGGCAATGAGCAGTTCTTC. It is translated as CASLLVRGGNEQFF. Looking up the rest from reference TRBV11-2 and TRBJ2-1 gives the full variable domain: EAGVAQSPRYKIIEKRQSVAFWCNPISGHATLYWYQQILGQGPKLLIQFQNNGVVDDSQLPKDRFSAERLKGVDSTLKIQPAKLEDSAVYLCASLLVRGGNEQFFGPGTRLTVL.

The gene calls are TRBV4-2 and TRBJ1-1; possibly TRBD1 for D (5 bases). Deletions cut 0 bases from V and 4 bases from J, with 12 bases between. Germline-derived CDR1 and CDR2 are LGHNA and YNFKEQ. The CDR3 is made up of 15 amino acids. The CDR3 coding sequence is TGTGCCAGCAGCCAAGATTCAGGGTCGGTCACTGAAGCTTTCTTT. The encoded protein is CASSQDSGSVTEAFF.

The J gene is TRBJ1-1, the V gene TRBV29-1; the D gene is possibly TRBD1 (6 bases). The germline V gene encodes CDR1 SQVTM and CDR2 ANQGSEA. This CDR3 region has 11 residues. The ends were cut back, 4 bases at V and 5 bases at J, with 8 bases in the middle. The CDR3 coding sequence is TGCAGCGTTGTCAGGGGTACTGAAGCTTTCTTT. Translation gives CSVVRGTEAFF.

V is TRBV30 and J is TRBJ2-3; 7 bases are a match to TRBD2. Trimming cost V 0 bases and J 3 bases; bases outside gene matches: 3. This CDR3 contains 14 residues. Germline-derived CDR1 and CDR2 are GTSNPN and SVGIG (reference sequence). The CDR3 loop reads CAWSVEGGTDTQYF. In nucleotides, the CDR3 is TGTGCCTGGAGTGTAGAGGGAGGGACAGATACGCAGTATTTT.